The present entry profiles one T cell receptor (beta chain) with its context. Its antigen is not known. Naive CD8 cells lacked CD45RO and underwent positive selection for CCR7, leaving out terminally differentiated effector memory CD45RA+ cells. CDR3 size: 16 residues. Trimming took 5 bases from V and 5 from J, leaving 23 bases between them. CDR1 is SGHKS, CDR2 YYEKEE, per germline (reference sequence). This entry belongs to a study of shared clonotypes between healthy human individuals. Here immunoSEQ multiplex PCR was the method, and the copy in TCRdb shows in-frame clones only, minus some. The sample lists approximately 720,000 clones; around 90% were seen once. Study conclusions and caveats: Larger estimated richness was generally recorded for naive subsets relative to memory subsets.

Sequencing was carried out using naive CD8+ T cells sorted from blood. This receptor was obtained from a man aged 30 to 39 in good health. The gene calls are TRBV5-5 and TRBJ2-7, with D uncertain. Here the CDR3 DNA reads TGTGCCAGCAGGGAGAGGTTATTTGCAGCTCCCAACGAGCAGTACTTC. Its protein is CASRERLFAAPNEQYF.